These 30 T cell receptor beta chains came from one sample sequenced in a study of blood T cell repertoires in COVID-19. The assay was immunoSEQ multiplex PCR, and TCRdb's table has in-frame clones only and misses some. This sample has some 190,000 clones, with under 90% found just once. Sequencing used peripheral blood. These receptors were collected from a woman aged 80 or over with COVID-19, enrolled during active disease.

The J gene is TRBJ1-6, the V gene TRBV6-2 or TRBV6-3; TRBD1 matches at 7 bases. V lost 4 bases, J lost 5 bases, and 8 bases stayed unmatched. Germline loops: CDR1 MNHEY, CDR2 SVGEGT. CDR3 length equals 16 residues. Written as DNA, the CDR3 is TGTGCCAGCAGTTCGGAGACAGGGAAGAATAATTCACCCCTCCACTTT. Translating it yields CASSSETGKNNSPLHF.

This chain uses TRBV6-5 with TRBJ1-1; D gene unclear. Germline V gives CDR1 MNHEY, CDR2 SVGAGI. V lost 4 bases and J lost 5, with 17 bases in between. This CDR3 is built from 15 residues. The CDR3: CASSSEPREVTEAFF. The DNA of the CDR3 is TGTGCCAGCAGTTCCGAGCCCCGGGAGGTGACTGAAGCTTTCTTT.

V usage is TRBV5-1 and J usage is TRBJ2-1; TRBD2 aligns across 9 bases. Germline V gives CDR1 SGHRS, CDR2 YFSETQ. V gave up 0 bases and J gave up 5 bases; unmatched junction bases: 3. This CDR3 is built from 15 residues. CDR3 bases: TGCGCCAGCAGCTTGGCCGGGACTAGCAACAATGAGCAGTTCTTC. Its protein is CASSLAGTSNNEQFF.

This clone was detected only a few times. The rearrangement uses TRBV28 and TRBJ2-7, with D perhaps TRBD1 (6 bases). V lost 5 bases and J lost 2, with 19 bases in between. The CDR3 consists of 16 residues. Germline V CDR1 and CDR2: MDHEN, SYDVKM. The CDR3 sequence is CASSPRQARFTYEQYF. DNA for the CDR3: TGTGCCAGCAGTCCGAGACAGGCGCGGTTTACCTACGAGCAGTACTTC.

This clone has only one observation. This chain uses TRBV9 with TRBJ2-2; 7 bases align to TRBD2. This CDR3 has 16 residues. Germline V gene lookup returns CDR1 SGDLS and CDR2 YYNGEE. J lost 5 bases, V lost 4 bases, and 11 bases had no gene match. CDR3 bases: TGTGCCAGCAGCCCCGCCGGGGGGTTTGATACCGGGGAGCTGTTTTTT. Its translation: CASSPAGGFDTGELFF.

The genes are TRBV6-1 and TRBJ1-1; 7 nucleotides align to TRBD1. CDR3 length: 15 residues. V was clipped by 2 bases and J by 8 bases; unmatched bases: 11. Germline-derived CDR1 and CDR2 are MNHNS and SASEGT. In DNA, the CDR3 is TGTGCCAGCAGTGAACGGCGGGGACAGCCTAGGGAAGCTTTCTTT. Protein product: CASSERRGQPREAFF.

The rearrangement uses TRBV3-1 (or the pseudogene TRBV3-2) and TRBJ1-1; D unclear. Germline assignment: CDR1 LGHDT and CDR2 YNNKEL (reference sequence). Trimming shortened V by 1 base and J by 1 base, and 7 bases separated the two germline ends. The CDR3 totals 14 residues. The CDR3 protein is CASSQGMANTEAFF. CDR3 in DNA: TGTGCCAGCAGCCAAGGAATGGCGAACACTGAAGCTTTCTTT.

This clone appeared a single time. This chain connects TRBV28 to TRBJ2-1, with D tentatively TRBD2 (5 bases). Trimming left V 6 bases short and J 7 bases short, with 16 bases between. This CDR3 is built from 14 residues. The germline gives CDR1 MDHEN, CDR2 SYDVKM. CDR3 in amino acids: CASRGVPPPNEQFF. The CDR3 DNA reads TGTGCCAGCAGGGGAGTACCACCCCCAAATGAGCAGTTCTTC.

The chain joins TRBV5-1 to TRBJ1-4; D perhaps matches TRBD1 (5 bases). The germline gives CDR1 SGHRS, CDR2 YFSETQ. Trimming left V 1 base short and J 10 bases short, with 5 bases between. This CDR3 is 11 amino acids long. The CDR3 DNA reads TGCGCCAGCAGCTTGAGGGGAAAACTGTTTTTT. Translated: CASSLRGKLFF. The full variable domain, with the rest looked up from reference TRBV5-1 and TRBJ1-4, is KAGVTQTPRYLIKTRGQQVTLSCSPISGHRSVSWYQQTPGQGLQFLFEYFSETQRNKGNFPGRFSGRQFSNSRSEMNVSTLELGDSALYLCASSLRGKLFFGSGTQLSVL.

The chain joins TRBV7-2 to TRBJ2-7; D might be TRBD2 (5 bases). CDR1 SGHTA and CDR2 FQGNSA come from the germline V gene. CDR3 length: 15 amino acids. V was clipped by 1 base and J by 0 bases, with 10 bases between them. The chain's CDR3 is CASSLVAGSSYEQYF. In nucleotides, the CDR3 is TGTGCCAGCAGCTTAGTGGCGGGTAGCTCCTACGAGCAGTACTTC.

The V and J genes are TRBV7-2 and TRBJ1-1; D is unclear. There are 15 residues in the CDR3. Germline-derived CDR1 and CDR2 are SGHTA and FQGNSA. V was clipped by 5 bases and J by 4 bases, with 17 bases between them. CDR3 bases: TGTGCCAGCAGCCCAAGCGGGTTGGTGGGCACTGAAGCTTTCTTT. As protein: CASSPSGLVGTEAFF.

The rearrangement joins TRBV3-1 (or the pseudogene TRBV3-2) to TRBJ1-2, with D unclear. Germline V gene sequence: CDR1 LGHDT, CDR2 YNNKEL (reference sequence). The CDR3 is made up of 11 amino acids. V lost 1 base and J 9 bases, leaving 6 bases between the germline ends. The CDR3 loop is CASSQVNRYTF. CDR3 in DNA: TGTGCCAGCAGCCAAGTTAATCGCTACACCTTC.

V gene TRBV4-1 combines with J gene TRBJ1-2; D not certain. The V gene's germline CDR1 is MGHRA and CDR2 YSYEKL. V dropped 0 bases and J dropped 0 bases, with 14 bases sitting between them. The CDR3 is 17 amino acids. This CDR3 is CASSQEYASPPNYGYTF. DNA of the CDR3: TGCGCCAGCAGCCAAGAGTATGCCAGTCCACCTAACTATGGCTACACCTTC.

Only a few counts were recorded for this clone. J is TRBJ2-1 and V is TRBV5-1, with 7 bases identical to TRBD1. V was clipped by 0 bases and J by 6 bases; unmatched bases: 3. Germline V gene sequence: CDR1 SGHRS, CDR2 YFSETQ. The CDR3 is made up of 14 amino acids. The CDR3 is CASSLGQGGNEQFF. As DNA, the CDR3 is TGCGCCAGCAGCTTGGGACAGGGTGGCAATGAGCAGTTCTTC.

The gene calls are TRBV12-3 or TRBV12-4 and TRBJ1-6; D gene ambiguous. The CDR3 spans 13 residues. Trimming removed 5 bases from V and 2 bases from J, with 4 bases in between. The CDR3 region has the DNA TGTGCCAGCAGTCCAGCCTATAATTCACCCCTCCACTTT. The encoded protein is CASSPAYNSPLHF.

CDR3 loop: CASSLSGGGNTIYF. Written as DNA, the CDR3 is TGTGCCAGCAGCTTATCAGGGGGCGGAAACACCATATATTTT. The J gene is TRBJ1-3, the V gene TRBV7-3, with 8 bases lining up with TRBD1. This CDR3 is 14 amino acids long. Unmatched junction bases numbered 1, after V lost 2 bases and J lost 4 bases. Germline V gives CDR1 SGHTA, CDR2 FQGTGA.

CDR3 protein: CATSRPAEGDTEAFF. CDR3 sequence (DNA): TGTGCCACCAGCAGGCCTGCCGAGGGGGACACTGAAGCTTTCTTT. The V call is TRBV15, the J call TRBJ1-1, with D possibly being TRBD1 (6 bases). The CDR3 runs 15 residues. Germline-derived CDR1 and CDR2 are LNHNV and YYDKDF (reference sequence). Trimming removed 3 bases from V and 3 bases from J, with 14 bases in between.

The J gene is TRBJ2-5, the V gene TRBV7-9; no definite D call. Trimming left V 5 bases short and J 7 bases short, with 14 bases between. In germline, CDR1 is SEHNR, CDR2 FQNEAQ (reference sequence). CDR3 length: 13 residues. The CDR3: CASSADGSGTQYF. As DNA, the CDR3 is TGTGCCAGCAGCGCCGATGGGTCGGGGACCCAGTACTTC. Variable domain in full (rest from reference TRBV7-9 and TRBJ2-5): DTGVSQNPRHKITKRGQNVTFRCDPISEHNRLYWYRQTLGQGPEFLTYFQNEAQLEKSRLLSDRFSAERPKGSFSTLEIQRTEQGDSAMYLCASSADGSGTQYFGPGTRLLVL.

This clone turned up a few times. Different DNA sequences within this sample yield the same CDR3. The chain links TRBV18 to TRBJ1-5; the D gene is possibly TRBD1 (5 bases). Trimming left V 3 bases short and J 6 bases short, with 12 bases between. Germline V gene data show CDR1 as KGHSH and CDR2 as LQKENI. This CDR3 is 14 amino acids long. The CDR3 loop reads CASSPQGGGQPQHF. The CDR3 region has the DNA TGTGCCAGCTCACCTCAGGGAGGCGGTCAGCCCCAGCATTTT.

The chain uses TRBV5-1 and TRBJ1-6, with 7 bases fitting TRBD1. After removal of 3 bases from V and 7 bases from J, the junction contained 7 bases not matched to a gene. Germline V gives CDR1 SGHRS, CDR2 YFSETQ. This CDR3 region has 15 residues. The CDR3: CASSSETGTNSPLHF. The CDR3 region has the DNA TGCGCCAGCAGCTCGGAGACAGGGACGAATTCACCCCTCCACTTT.

This chain uses TRBV19 with TRBJ1-1, with a tentative D call TRBD1 (5 bases). The V gene's germline CDR1 is LNHDA and CDR2 SQIVND (reference sequence). This CDR3 is 14 amino acids long. The V gene lost 5 bases and the J gene lost 1 base, with 11 bases spanning the gap. CDR3 residues: CASSRPGENTEAFF. As DNA, the CDR3 is TGTGCCAGTAGTCGCCCGGGGGAGAACACTGAAGCTTTCTTT.

The rearrangement uses TRBV29-1 and TRBJ2-2, with 11 bases identical to TRBD1. Unmatched junction bases numbered 1, after V lost 7 bases and J lost 6 bases. CDR3 length equals 12 residues. CDR1 is SQVTM and CDR2 is ANQGSEA in the germline V gene. CDR3 protein: CSAGQGAGELFF. The CDR3 DNA reads TGCAGCGCGGGACAGGGGGCCGGGGAGCTGTTTTTT.

The CDR3: CASRLGTNRGQVGQPQHF. The CDR3 DNA follows: TGTGCAAGTCGCTTAGGAACAAACAGGGGGCAGGTAGGTCAGCCCCAGCATTTT. This sequence joins TRBV12-2 and TRBJ1-5; the D call in the table, TRBD1, was not verified against the DNA. TRBV12-2 is deemed a pseudogene. The CDR3 contains 18 residues.

The rearrangement links TRBV5-1 to TRBJ2-3; 9 bases map to TRBD2. V shed 4 bases, J shed 5 bases, and the junction held 11 bases outside the gene matches. This CDR3 is built from 16 residues. Germline CDR1 is SGHRS and CDR2 is YFSETQ. The CDR3 DNA reads as TGCGCCAGCAGCGCAGGCGGGGGGGCCGGAGGAGATACGCAGTATTTT. Encoded protein: CASSAGGGAGGDTQYF. Combining the CDR3 with reference TRBV5-1 and TRBJ2-3 gives the whole variable domain KAGVTQTPRYLIKTRGQQVTLSCSPISGHRSVSWYQQTPGQGLQFLFEYFSETQRNKGNFPGRFSGRQFSNSRSEMNVSTLELGDSALYLCASSAGGGAGGDTQYFGPGTRLTVL.

This rearrangement joins TRBV2 to TRBJ2-3, with 10 bases that match TRBD2. CDR3 length: 15 residues. Germline V gene data show CDR1 as SNHLY and CDR2 as FYNNEI. J gave up 5 bases and V 8 bases, and 10 bases lay outside the gene matches. This CDR3 is CASSVGSGGRDTQYF. DNA of the CDR3: TGTGCCAGCTCTGTGGGTAGCGGGGGGAGAGATACGCAGTATTTT.

This chain uses TRBV5-1 with TRBJ2-3; D unresolved. Looked up from germline, CDR1 is SGHRS and CDR2 is YFSETQ. V dropped 3 bases and J dropped 2 bases, with 7 bases sitting between them. This CDR3 contains 13 residues. Written as DNA, the CDR3 is TGCGCCAGCAGCTCGGTTAACACAGATACGCAGTATTTT. It encodes CASSSVNTDTQYF.

The chain uses TRBV9 and TRBJ1-6; no clear D gene. V was cut by 0 bases and J by 7 bases, with 5 bases left in between. CDR3 size: 13 residues. CDR1 is SGDLS and CDR2 is YYNGEE in the germline V gene. The CDR3 spells CASSVVLNSPLHF. The CDR3, as DNA: TGTGCCAGCAGCGTAGTTTTAAATTCACCCCTCCACTTT.

The chain employs TRBV7-6 and TRBJ1-1; D may be TRBD1 (6 bases). The CDR3 totals 14 residues. CDR1 and CDR2 from the germline V gene are SGHVS and FNYEAQ. V was cut by 1 base and J by 4 bases, with 10 bases left in between. The CDR3 loop reads CASSLGGPTTEAFF. The CDR3 DNA follows: TGTGCCAGCAGCTTAGGGGGGCCGACCACTGAAGCTTTCTTT.

The rearrangement uses TRBV6-6 and TRBJ2-7; TRBD1 is a possible D gene (6 bases). Germline V lookup: CDR1 MNHNY, CDR2 SVGAGI (reference sequence). This CDR3 region has 12 residues. V lost 4 bases, J lost 9 bases, and 13 bases lay in between. CDR3 sequence (DNA): TGTGCCAGCAGTTGGACAGAATCGGGGCAGTACTTC. This sequence encodes CASSWTESGQYF.

The V and J genes are TRBV7-3 and TRBJ2-2; D is unclear. V was trimmed by 5 bases and J by 3 bases, leaving 7 bases between them. Per germline, CDR1 SGHTA and CDR2 FQGTGA. The CDR3 runs 13 residues. CDR3 nucleotide sequence: TGTGCCAGCAGCCCGGCGGACACCGGGGAGCTGTTTTTT. Protein product: CASSPADTGELFF. Drawing the rest from reference TRBV7-3 and TRBJ2-2, the complete variable domain is GAGVSQTPSNKVTEKGKYVELRCDPISGHTALYWYRQSLGQGPEFLIYFQGTGAADDSGLPNDRFFAVRPEGSVSTLKIQRTERGDSAVYLCASSPADTGELFFGEGSRLTVL.